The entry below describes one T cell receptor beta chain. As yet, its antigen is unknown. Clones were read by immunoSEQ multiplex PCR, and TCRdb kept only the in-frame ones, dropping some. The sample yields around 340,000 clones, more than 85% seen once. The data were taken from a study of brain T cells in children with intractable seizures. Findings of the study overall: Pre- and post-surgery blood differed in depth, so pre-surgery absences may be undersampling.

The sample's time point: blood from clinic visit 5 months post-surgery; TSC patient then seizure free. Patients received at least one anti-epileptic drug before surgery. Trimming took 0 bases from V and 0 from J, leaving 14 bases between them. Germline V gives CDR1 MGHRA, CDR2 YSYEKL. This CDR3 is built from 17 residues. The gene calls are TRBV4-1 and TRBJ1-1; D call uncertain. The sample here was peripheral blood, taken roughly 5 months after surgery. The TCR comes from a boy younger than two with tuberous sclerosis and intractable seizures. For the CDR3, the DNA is TGCGCCAGCAGCCAAGATCCGCCCCCGGCCTTGAACACTGAAGCTTTCTTT. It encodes CASSQDPPPALNTEAFF.